This T cell receptor beta chain comes out of a study of technical replicates of blood from a handful of donors. Details on this clone: Germline is not matched at one junction end, which may reflect a read error.

The CDR3 consists of 15 residues. Germline CDR1 SGHVS, CDR2 FQNEAQ. Data came from immunoSEQ multiplex PCR; TCRdb stores just in-frame clones and leaves some out. The sample gives about 88,000 clones, about 93% of which show up once; more than 0.2% is in the top ten. V is TRBV7-8 and J is TRBJ2-1; 9 bases are a match to TRBD1. This TCR was recovered from a human donor in good health. The source material was T cells isolated from PBMCs. This CDR3 is CASSATSSDRGNVVF. DNA for the CDR3: TGTGCCAGCAGCGCAACCTCTAGCGACAGGGGGAATGTGGTCTTC.